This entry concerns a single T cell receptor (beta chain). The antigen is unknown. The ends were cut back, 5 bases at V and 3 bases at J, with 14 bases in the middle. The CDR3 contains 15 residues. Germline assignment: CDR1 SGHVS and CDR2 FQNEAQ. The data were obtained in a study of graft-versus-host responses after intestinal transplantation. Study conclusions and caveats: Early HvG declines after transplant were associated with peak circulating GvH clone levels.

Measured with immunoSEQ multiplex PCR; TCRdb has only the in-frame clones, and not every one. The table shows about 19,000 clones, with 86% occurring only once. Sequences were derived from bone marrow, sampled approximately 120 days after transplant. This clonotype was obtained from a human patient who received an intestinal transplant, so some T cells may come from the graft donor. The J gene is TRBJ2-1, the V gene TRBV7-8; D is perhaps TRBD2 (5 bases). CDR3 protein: CASSPLASNYNEQFF. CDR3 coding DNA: TGTGCCAGCAGCCCCTTGGCTAGCAACTACAATGAGCAGTTCTTC.